What follows describes a single T cell receptor beta chain. No antigen is known for it. Germline V gives CDR1 SGHDT, CDR2 YYEEEE. This CDR3 has 14 amino acids. Trimming removed 4 bases at V and 3 bases at J, with 10 bases between. This sample's treatment: about 20 received Ad26.COV2.S at low or high dose, single or two shots; 5 received placebo; per-sample allocation not given. At day 63 after the first vaccine or placebo injection, samples were drawn. The donor was a Boston adult aged 18-55 years. Vaccination employed an Ad26 vector expressing the Wuhan-strain SARS-CoV-2 spike. The sample originates from a study of Ad26.COV2.S vaccination and SARS-CoV-2 variants. Study outcomes and limitations: An underestimation of total T cell responses may have resulted from the TCR breadth and depth analyses. Ad26.COV2.S recipients had broader spike-specific TCRs (P = 0.0014).

The repertoire was sequenced with immunoSEQ multiplex PCR; TCRdb's copy has only in-frame clones and lacks some. The sample records some 300,000 clones, 70% to 90% being singletons. The sample was peripheral blood, taken in a trial of Ad26.COV2.S vaccine versus placebo. The rearrangement links TRBV5-6 to TRBJ1-4; D unresolved. The source of this sequence is a person aged 18 to 59 who received the Ad26.COV2.S COVID-19 vaccine or a placebo. CDR3 nucleotide sequence: TGTGCCAGCAGCCGAATGTTGGCTAATGAAAAACTGTTTTTT. It codes for CASSRMLANEKLFF.